This T cell receptor beta chain was captured in a study of cytomegalovirus exposure and HLA in healthy donors. About the study: Of around 400 genotyped donors, about 81% grouped in the Caucasian-associated ancestry cluster. The study's findings and limits: Highest at DRB1 and lowest at HLA-C, TCR association rates differed among HLA loci in a later analysis.

The PCR was carried out with 60 Vbeta primers and 13 Jbeta primers. TCRdb's copy holds only in-frame clones and misses some; the assay was immunoSEQ multiplex PCR. The record lists 130,000 to 150,000 clones, of which the ten most abundant hold approximately 1%. This CDR3 has 16 amino acids. V shed 1 base and J 4 bases; nucleotides not matched to a gene: 9. Germline V gene data show CDR1 as MNHNS and CDR2 as SASEGT. For this clone: Its cognate antigen is unknown.

Specimen: PBMCs. This TCR came from a male donor in good health and CMV-seronegative. The J gene is TRBJ1-2, the V gene TRBV6-1; TRBD1 matches at 7 bases. The CDR3 nucleotides read TGTGCCAGCAGTGAAGGGGGTCAGGGGGTAGGCTATGGCTACACCTTC. It translates to CASSEGGQGVGYGYTF.